This T cell receptor beta chain stems from a study of a mutant IDH1 vaccine in newly diagnosed glioma. Overall study context: An approximately 62% male, 37.5% female split and a mean age of roughly 44 years characterized treated patients. It was radiotherapy, temozolomide, or both that patients received previously, with most receiving both.

The sample holds one count of this clone. Its antigen remains unidentified. Assay used: immunoSEQ multiplex PCR; TCRdb lists only in-frame clones, some missing. This sample has over 25,000 clones, with about nine tenths found just once. Noted time point: baseline, week 1 (first vaccination visit). Treatment indicated: pre-vaccination baseline after standard-of-care therapy. Germline V CDR1 and CDR2: SNHLY, FYNNEI. The CDR3 loop spans 15 amino acids. The junction had 5 bases not matched to a gene; V was cut back by 6 bases and J by 1 base. Findings and limits, study-wide: There seemed to be no relation between pseudoprogression and changes in top peripheral T cell clonotypes.

This receptor was obtained from a woman between 40 and 55 years old with glioma. The starting material was PBMCs, obtained from a glioma patient treated with radiotherapy, temozolomide or both. The J gene is TRBJ2-4, the V gene TRBV2, with 8 positions matching TRBD2. The CDR3 nucleotides are TGTGCCAGCAGCCCGGGGGGGAATGCCAAAAACATTCAGTACTTC. Translation: CASSPGGNAKNIQYF.